This is a list of T cell receptor beta chains from one sample in a study of shared clonotypes between healthy human individuals. The table came from immunoSEQ multiplex PCR; TCRdb's copy has only in-frame clones and leaves some out. The repertoire holds a few hundred thousand clones, with around three quarters as singletons. Sequenced input: PBMCs. The receptor source for this set is a woman in her 40s in good health. Some clones in this sample may be carry-over from other donors' samples. CDR3s include the opening cysteine and the closing phenylalanine or tryptophan.

V gene: TRBV9
CDR3 length: 14
J gene: TRBJ2-3
CDR3 protein: CASSVGGRTDTQYF

V gene: TRBV5-6
CDR3 length: 15
J gene: TRBJ1-5
CDR3 protein: CASSFRQGGNQPQHF

V gene: TRBV25-1
CDR3 length: 16
J gene: TRBJ2-5
CDR3 protein: CASSGTAGEGGETQYF

V gene: TRBV15
CDR3 length: 11
J gene: TRBJ2-7
CDR3 protein: CATNHPYEQYF

V gene: TRBV28
CDR3 length: 11
J gene: TRBJ2-7
CDR3 protein: CASSLAREQYF

V gene: TRBV19
CDR3 length: 17
J gene: TRBJ1-2
CDR3 protein: CASKVGAGNVAPNGYTF

V gene: TRBV28
CDR3 length: 18
J gene: TRBJ2-7
CDR3 protein: CASSSLRSSGSPSYEQYF

V gene: TRBV28
CDR3 length: 14
J gene: TRBJ2-7
CDR3 protein: CASSTGTGTYEQYF

V gene: TRBV6-5
CDR3 length: 15
J gene: TRBJ2-2
CDR3 protein: CASSSGLAETGELFF

V gene: TRBV6-1
CDR3 length: 15
J gene: TRBJ1-1
CDR3 protein: CASSTPNTYKTEAFF

V gene: TRBV30
CDR3 length: 12
J gene: TRBJ2-3
CDR3 protein: CAWTRDSDTQYF

V gene: TRBV28
CDR3 length: 14
J gene: TRBJ2-5
CDR3 protein: CASTLRSRVGTQYF

V gene: TRBV11-3
CDR3 length: 13
J gene: TRBJ2-7
CDR3 protein: CASSIRESYEQYF

V gene: TRBV2
CDR3 length: 14
J gene: TRBJ2-1
CDR3 protein: CASSTTGLDNEQFF

V gene: TRBV29-1
CDR3 length: 13
J gene: TRBJ2-1
CDR3 protein: CSVGTSGNNEQFF

V gene: TRBV4-3
CDR3 length: 15
J gene: TRBJ2-3
CDR3 protein: CASSQGLADTDTQYF

V gene: TRBV2
CDR3 length: 16
J gene: TRBJ2-1
CDR3 protein: CASSEIRRERDNEQFF

V gene: TRBV7-9
CDR3 length: 11
J gene: TRBJ2-1
CDR3 protein: CASSLVNEQFF

V gene: TRBV11-2
CDR3 length: 13
J gene: TRBJ2-7
CDR3 protein: CASSLGTDRAQYF

V gene: TRBV15
CDR3 length: 13
J gene: TRBJ1-1
CDR3 protein: CATSRDNGAEAFF

V gene: TRBV20-1
CDR3 length: 11
J gene: TRBJ2-3
CDR3 protein: CSARLGYTQYF

V gene: TRBV4-2
CDR3 length: 16
J gene: TRBJ2-2
CDR3 protein: CASSQVVVSRTGELFF

V gene: TRBV1
CDR3 length: 13
J gene: TRBJ2-5
CDR3 protein: CTSSQDRAGQKYF

V gene: TRBV6-4
CDR3 length: 14
J gene: TRBJ1-2
CDR3 protein: CASRPDRTSYGYTF

V gene: TRBV4-3
CDR3 length: 18
J gene: TRBJ2-5
CDR3 protein: CASSQVGKGQGRQETQYF

V gene: TRBV7-2
CDR3 length: 16
J gene: TRBJ2-1
CDR3 protein: CASSLIGTNSYNEQFF

V gene: TRBV28
CDR3 length: 15
J gene: TRBJ2-5
CDR3 protein: CASSLQLTLQETQYF

V gene: TRBV6-1
CDR3 length: 12
J gene: TRBJ2-3
CDR3 protein: CASSEVADTQYF

V gene: TRBV11-2
CDR3 length: 14
J gene: TRBJ2-7
CDR3 protein: CASSLGVALYEQYF

V gene: TRBV10-2
CDR3 length: 16
J gene: TRBJ2-1
CDR3 protein: CATESEQRSSYNEQFF

V gene: TRBV5-1
CDR3 length: 18
J gene: TRBJ2-7
CDR3 protein: CASSSLRASGLNTYEQYF

V gene: TRBV2
CDR3 length: 14
J gene: TRBJ2-2
CDR3 protein: CASRALFLSGELFF

V gene: TRBV7-9
CDR3 length: 11
J gene: TRBJ2-1
CDR3 protein: CASSQWYEQFF

V gene: TRBV5-1
CDR3 length: 16
J gene: TRBJ2-1
CDR3 protein: CASSTTGALIVNEQFF

V gene: TRBV5-5
CDR3 length: 15
J gene: TRBJ2-5
CDR3 protein: CASSSPLRELETQYF

V gene: TRBV5-1
CDR3 length: 15
J gene: TRBJ1-4
CDR3 protein: CASSLETGQGEKLFF

V gene: TRBV7-3
CDR3 length: 13
J gene: TRBJ1-2
CDR3 protein: CASSLIAGARYTF

V gene: TRBV7-9
CDR3 length: 13
J gene: TRBJ2-3
CDR3 protein: CASSLAHIDTQYF

V gene: TRBV28
CDR3 length: 16
J gene: TRBJ1-5
CDR3 protein: CASSLSGGWSNQPQHF

V gene: TRBV7-6
CDR3 length: 17
J gene: TRBJ2-7
CDR3 protein: CASSPGTSGTLLGEQYF

V gene: TRBV4-2
CDR3 length: 15
J gene: TRBJ2-5
CDR3 protein: CASSQAAGEGETQYF

V gene: TRBV2
CDR3 length: 14
J gene: TRBJ1-3
CDR3 protein: CASSELRAGNTIYF

V gene: TRBV19
CDR3 length: 15
J gene: TRBJ1-5
CDR3 protein: CASSWGEYSNQPQHF

V gene: TRBV7-2
CDR3 length: 16
J gene: TRBJ2-7
CDR3 protein: CASSLPPSRGYYEQYF

V gene: TRBV5-1
CDR3 length: 14
J gene: TRBJ2-5
CDR3 protein: CASSDTSGEETQYF

V gene: TRBV19
CDR3 length: 16
J gene: TRBJ1-5
CDR3 protein: CASSTNTGKVSQPQHF

V gene: TRBV5-4
CDR3 length: 15
J gene: TRBJ2-1
CDR3 protein: CASSPGTSGYNEQFF

V gene: TRBV11-3
CDR3 length: 18
J gene: TRBJ2-2
CDR3 protein: CASSFPLGAGKNTGELFF

V gene: TRBV5-4
CDR3 length: 13
J gene: TRBJ2-3
CDR3 protein: CASSLASTDTQYF

V gene: TRBV10-3
CDR3 length: 15
J gene: TRBJ1-4
CDR3 protein: CAISGDRGLNEKLFF

V gene: TRBV7-9
CDR3 length: 18
J gene: TRBJ2-2
CDR3 protein: CASVPRGSGKGYTGELFF

V gene: TRBV4-3
CDR3 length: 16
J gene: TRBJ2-3
CDR3 protein: CASSQEVSGSADTQYF

V gene: TRBV7-3
CDR3 length: 13
J gene: TRBJ2-1
CDR3 protein: CASSSGTANEQFF

V gene: TRBV28
CDR3 length: 13
J gene: TRBJ1-1
CDR3 protein: CAYGEGGGTEAFF